Listed here are 25 T cell receptor beta chains from one sample, sequenced in a study of control samples from healthy donors and cancer patients. Repertoires were generated with immunoSEQ multiplex PCR, while TCRdb's copy carries only in-frame clones and drops some. Counted here are around 30,000 clones, more than 85% occurring once; the ten biggest clones make up 1.6%. Sequencing used PBMCs. The source is a woman between 40 and 55 years old with lung cancer.

The chain couples TRBV6-2 or TRBV6-3 to TRBJ2-7; 7 bases map to TRBD1. The CDR3 runs to 15 residues. V was clipped by 2 bases and J by 3 bases; unmatched bases: 7. The germline CDR1 and CDR2 sequences are MNHEY and SVGEGT. This CDR3 reads CASSYPGTASYEQYF. For the CDR3, the DNA is TGTGCCAGCAGTTACCCGGGGACAGCCAGCTACGAGCAGTACTTC.

This clone was picked up a small number of times. The chain uses TRBV29-1 and TRBJ1-2, with D hard to call. CDR3 length: 13 residues. With 3 bases removed from V and 7 bases from J, the gap between germline ends came to 15 bases. CDR1 and CDR2 (germline): SQVTM, ANQGSEA. The CDR3 region has the DNA TGCAGCGTTGAGTGGTCAACCAGAGGTGGCTACACCTTC. It is translated as CSVEWSTRGGYTF.

In nucleotides, the CDR3 is TGTGCCAGCAGCCCCCTTGGAGGGGGGGAAGCTTTCTTT. Protein sequence: CASSPLGGGEAFF. V usage is TRBV7-9 and J usage is TRBJ1-1; D may be TRBD1 (6 bases). This CDR3 spans 13 amino acids. Germline CDR1 SEHNR, CDR2 FQNEAQ (reference sequence). Trimming took off 5 bases at V and 8 bases at J, with 15 bases between the two ends.

CDR3 amino acids: CASSLEWDREIPDTQYF. In nucleotides, the CDR3 is TGTGCCAGCAGTTTAGAGTGGGACAGGGAAATACCAGATACGCAGTATTTT. This sequence joins TRBV27 and TRBJ2-3; the match to TRBD1 covers 9 bases. The CDR3 is 17 residues long. V dropped 2 bases and J dropped 4; count of bases not matched to a gene: 10. Germline V gene data show CDR1 as MNHEY and CDR2 as SMNVEV (reference sequence).

In this sample, this clone turned up once. V gene TRBV7-6 combines with J gene TRBJ2-5, with 11 bases that match TRBD2. This CDR3 has 15 amino acids. CDR1 SGHVS and CDR2 FNYEAQ come from the germline V gene. With 4 bases clipped from V and 3 bases from J, the junction kept 4 bases outside the gene matches. CDR3 residues: CASSSQGLAEETQYF. The DNA of the CDR3 is TGTGCCAGCAGCTCCCAGGGACTAGCGGAAGAGACCCAGTACTTC.

The gene calls are TRBV7-2 and TRBJ1-1; 9 bases fit TRBD1. Germline CDR1 and CDR2: SGHTA and FQGNSA. V gave up 6 bases and J gave up 5 bases; unmatched junction bases: 10. The CDR3 has 15 residues. This CDR3 reads CASSFSTGGRTEAFF. CDR3 DNA sequence: TGTGCCAGCAGTTTTTCGACAGGGGGAAGGACTGAAGCTTTCTTT. The full variable domain, in which reference TRBV7-2 and TRBJ1-1 provide the parts outside the CDR3, is GAGVSQSPSNKVTEKGKDVELRCDPISGHTALYWYRQSLGQGLEFLIYFQGNSAPDKSGLPSDRFSAERTGGSVSTLTIQRTQQEDSAVYLCASSFSTGGRTEAFFGQGTRLTVV.

This clone was seen only a few times. The genes are TRBV5-4 and TRBJ2-2, with D perhaps TRBD2 (7 bases). Germline assignment: CDR1 SGHNT and CDR2 YYREEE (reference sequence). V was clipped by 0 bases and J by 3 bases, with 12 bases between them. The CDR3 runs to 16 residues. This CDR3 is CASSLGPGGDTGELFF. Here the CDR3 DNA reads TGTGCCAGCAGCTTGGGACCGGGGGGCGACACCGGGGAGCTGTTTTTT.

The V gene is TRBV30, the J gene TRBJ2-7; 10 nucleotides match TRBD1. The CDR3 loop spans 13 amino acids. Germline assignment: CDR1 GTSNPN and CDR2 SVGIG (reference sequence). The J segment lost 7 bases and the V segment lost 8 bases, leaving 11 bases of the junction unmatched. The CDR3 nucleotides read TGTGCCCTTAACCGACAGGGGGCGGAAGAGCAGTACTTC. Protein product: CALNRQGAEEQYF.

V usage is TRBV30 and J usage is TRBJ1-4; D gene uncertain. Per the germline V gene, CDR1 is GTSNPN and CDR2 is SVGIG (reference sequence). V lost 0 bases, J lost 7 bases, and 12 bases lay in between. This CDR3 has 14 amino acids. CDR3 sequence (DNA): TGTGCCTGGAGTGTCGGTGGGATCGCTGAAAAACTGTTTTTT. Residues: CAWSVGGIAEKLFF.

The chain combines TRBV19 with TRBJ2-3; 7 bases match TRBD1. The CDR3 spans 14 residues. V gave up 4 bases and J gave up 4 bases; unmatched junction bases: 5. CDR1 and CDR2 from the germline V gene are LNHDA and SQIVND (reference sequence). The CDR3 DNA follows: TGTGCCAGTAGTACGCACAGGGGCCCAGATACGCAGTATTTT. Translating it yields CASSTHRGPDTQYF.

The V and J genes are TRBV7-3 and TRBJ1-5; D gene ambiguous. The CDR3 runs 8 residues. Germline V gene data show CDR1 as SGHTA and CDR2 as FQGTGA. Trimming pared 9 bases from V and 12 bases from J, leaving 6 bases between. The CDR3 sequence is CARRNQHF. In nucleotides, the CDR3 is TGTGCCAGGCGAAACCAGCATTTT.

The chain carries TRBV4-3 and TRBJ1-6; TRBD1 aligns across 9 bases. V was clipped by 1 base and J by 1 base; unmatched bases: 11. The CDR3 length is 20 residues. Germline lookup yields CDR1 LGHNA and CDR2 YSLEER. In nucleotides, the CDR3 is TGCGCCAGCAGCCAAGGCTATCGACAGGGGGAGATGTCCTATAATTCACCCCTCCACTTT. It yields the protein CASSQGYRQGEMSYNSPLHF.

The V gene is TRBV5-6, the J gene TRBJ2-7; D is possibly TRBD2 (6 bases). The ends were cut back, 0 bases at V and 6 bases at J, with 13 bases in the middle. Per the germline V gene, CDR1 is SGHDT and CDR2 is YYEEEE. The CDR3 is made up of 14 amino acids. The CDR3, as DNA: TGTGCCAGCAGCTTGGAACTAGCAGGTTCCGAGCAGTACTTC. Residues: CASSLELAGSEQYF.

This clone appeared a few times. V usage is TRBV3-1 (or the pseudogene TRBV3-2) and J usage is TRBJ2-1; D might be TRBD2 (5 bases). In germline, CDR1 is LGHDT, CDR2 YNNKEL (reference sequence). This CDR3 contains 15 residues. Trimming removed 4 bases from V and 3 bases from J, with 13 bases in between. The CDR3 loop is CASSPSWESYNEQFF. The CDR3 DNA reads as TGTGCCAGCAGCCCCTCGTGGGAGAGCTACAATGAGCAGTTCTTC.

The chain recombines TRBV7-9 with TRBJ1-2; D possibly corresponds to TRBD1 (5 bases). Trimming took off 2 bases at V and 1 base at J, with 20 bases between the two ends. The germline V gene has CDR1 SEHNR and CDR2 FQNEAQ (reference sequence). The CDR3 covers 18 residues. This CDR3 is CASSLPTRGRANNYGYTF. The CDR3 DNA reads TGTGCCAGCAGCTTACCAACTCGGGGCAGGGCGAATAACTATGGCTACACCTTC.

The chain carries TRBV6-2 or TRBV6-3 and TRBJ1-2; 7 nucleotides match TRBD1. The CDR3 covers 15 residues. CDR1 and CDR2 (germline): MNHEY, SVGEGT. After removal of 5 bases from V and 3 bases from J, the junction contained 9 bases not matched to a gene. This CDR3 is CASSTTGARYYGYTF. CDR3 nucleotides: TGTGCCAGCAGTACTACAGGGGCGCGGTACTATGGCTACACCTTC.

V usage is TRBV24-1 and J usage is TRBJ2-2; 7 nucleotides match TRBD1. In germline, CDR1 is KGHDR, CDR2 SFDVKD. With V trimmed by 4 bases and J by 3 bases, 4 bases remained unmatched. The CDR3 totals 15 residues. CDR3 in DNA: TGTGCCACCAGTGACCGACAGGGCGACACCGGGGAGCTGTTTTTT. It encodes CATSDRQGDTGELFF.

This clone came up once. The chain has TRBV7-2 and TRBJ2-5; D gene unclear. The CDR3 covers 15 residues. The V and J ends lost 1 base and 5 bases respectively, with 14 bases between them. The germline V gene encodes CDR1 SGHTA and CDR2 FQGNSA. CDR3 nucleotides: TGTGCCAGCAGCTTAGAGCCTACTCAGGAGGAGACCCAGTACTTC. Its translation is CASSLEPTQEETQYF.

The gene calls are TRBV6-5 and TRBJ2-5, with TRBD2 as a possible D gene (6 bases). Germline assignment: CDR1 MNHEY and CDR2 SVGAGI. V gave up 5 bases and J gave up 1 base, with 8 bases separating them. CDR3 length: 13 amino acids. In DNA, the CDR3 is TGTGCCAGCAGTCGGGAGTCCCAAGAGACCCAGTACTTC. Its protein is CASSRESQETQYF.

V and J are TRBV3-1 (or the pseudogene TRBV3-2) and TRBJ1-5; D ambiguous. This CDR3 comprises 13 residues. Germline V gene lookup returns CDR1 LGHDT and CDR2 YNNKEL (reference sequence). The germline V and J ends were trimmed by 5 bases and 3 bases, with 8 bases remaining between them. The CDR3 loop is CASSSDYNQPQHF. The CDR3 region has the DNA TGTGCCAGCAGCTCGGACTACAATCAGCCCCAGCATTTT.

The chain recombines TRBV2 with TRBJ1-5; no reliable D call. Trimming took off 7 bases at V and 3 bases at J, with 10 bases between the two ends. The CDR3 contains 13 residues. The germline CDR1 and CDR2 sequences are SNHLY and FYNNEI. The chain's CDR3 is CASKVYTNQPQHF. CDR3 sequence (DNA): TGTGCCAGCAAAGTGTATACCAATCAGCCCCAGCATTTT. Full variable domain (missing parts from reference TRBV2 and TRBJ1-5): EPEVTQTPSHQVTQMGQEVILRCVPISNHLYFYWYRQILGQKVEFLVSFYNNEISEKSEIFDDQFSVERPDGSNFTLKIRSTKLEDSAMYFCASKVYTNQPQHFGDGTRLSIL.

This chain connects TRBV3-1 (or the pseudogene TRBV3-2) to TRBJ2-2; TRBD2 agrees at 11 bases. The J segment lost 4 bases and the V segment lost 8 bases, leaving 9 bases of the junction unmatched. Per the germline V gene, CDR1 is LGHDT and CDR2 is YNNKEL (reference sequence). This CDR3 is 16 amino acids long. CDR3 coding DNA: TGTGCCAGCCGCTCTAGCGGGGGGTCGAGCACCGGGGAGCTGTTTTTT. Protein: CASRSSGGSSTGELFF.

This clone appeared once. The chain joins TRBV4-1 to TRBJ1-4, with TRBD1 identical over 7 bases. Trimming at V came to 3 bases and at J to 6 bases, leaving 7 bases not matched to a gene. Germline lookup yields CDR1 MGHRA and CDR2 YSYEKL. This CDR3 has 15 residues. The CDR3 DNA sequence: TGCGCCAGCAGCCACCCGACAGGGATGGATGAAAAACTGTTTTTT. Translation gives CASSHPTGMDEKLFF.

The chain combines TRBV5-6 with TRBJ2-1; D is perhaps TRBD2 (5 bases). Germline V lookup: CDR1 SGHDT, CDR2 YYEEEE. The CDR3 totals 10 residues. Trimming took 7 bases from V and 9 from J, leaving 8 bases between them. The CDR3 region has the DNA TGTGCCAGCCCTGGAGGTGAGCAGTTCTTC. Encoded protein: CASPGGEQFF.

This chain links TRBV4-1 with TRBJ2-7; TRBD2 agrees at 7 bases. With V trimmed by 4 bases and J by 7 bases, 10 bases remained unmatched. The CDR3 length is 14 residues. Germline loops: CDR1 MGHRA, CDR2 YSYEKL. The DNA for the CDR3 is TGCGCCAGCAGCCCAGGGCGGGGGAGTATAGAGCAGTACTTC. Translated, it gives CASSPGRGSIEQYF.